Listed below are T cell receptor beta chains from one sample, sequenced in a study of cytomegalovirus exposure and HLA in healthy donors. Profiling relied on immunoSEQ multiplex PCR, and the TCRdb table lists in-frame clones only, not all of them. This sample carries 260,000 or so clones, roughly 87% of them seen once, and the ten largest clones take around 3.1%. Sequencing was carried out using PBMCs. The receptors come from a woman aged 25 to 39 in good health and CMV-seronegative. CDR3s include the opening cysteine and the closing phenylalanine or tryptophan.

>TRBV7-2|TRBJ2-7
CASSLASGQSSYEQYF
>TRBV4-3|TRBJ2-7
CASSQDVVPGAGEQYF
>TRBV19|TRBJ2-6
CASSMGTGAQGANVLTF
>TRBV4-1|TRBJ2-1
CASSHPTQSSYNEQFF
>TRBV9|TRBJ2-7
CASSALAGSYEQYF
>TRBV27|TRBJ2-5
CASREAWTRLETQYF
>TRBV4-2|TRBJ2-7
CASSQVDRGHEQYF
>TRBV2|TRBJ2-2
CASSTLSPGELFF
>TRBV9|TRBJ2-1
CASSVGRASRYHNEQFF
>TRBV30|TRBJ1-1
CAWSDSPVGTEAFF
>TRBV28|TRBJ2-7
CASSLGSSGSYEQYF
>TRBV11-3|TRBJ1-2
CASSPGETYGYTF
>TRBV18|TRBJ1-3
CASSPPPAGNTIYF
>TRBV4-1|TRBJ1-1
CASSQDLDEAFF
>TRBV28|TRBJ2-2
CASLPRENTGELFF
>TRBV9|TRBJ2-2
CASSVTGTGELFF
>TRBV28|TRBJ2-4
CASSGTELAKNIQYF
>TRBV4-3|TRBJ1-1
CASYPRMNTEAFF
>TRBV18|TRBJ2-7
CASSPPRRRDLTNEQYF
>TRBV27|TRBJ2-1
CASSLSTGFTLNEQFF
>TRBV6-6|TRBJ2-1
CASSLGPNEQFF
>TRBV5-1|TRBJ2-5
CASSLGGVQETQYF
>TRBV7-2|TRBJ2-3
CASSLSRTSGTDTQYF
>TRBV5-6|TRBJ2-7
CASTLLVSGVYEQYF
>TRBV27|TRBJ2-7
CASTKTSGSTPYEQYF
>TRBV5-1|TRBJ2-1
CASSLAVAGFNEQFF
>TRBV6-1|TRBJ2-5
CASREIAGGPQETQYF
>TRBV14|TRBJ2-7
CASSRPGLAYEQYF
>TRBV2|TRBJ2-7
CASRGLAEYEQYF
>TRBV25-1|TRBJ2-4
CASSDPPAGNIQYF
>TRBV5-6|TRBJ2-3
CASREIAGETTDTQYF
>TRBV28|TRBJ2-7
CASSFRGVILYEQYF
>TRBV9|TRBJ1-2
CASRSEVGVGYGYTF
>TRBV7-2|TRBJ2-7
CASSPPSYEQYF
>TRBV2|TRBJ2-7
CASSEAETGSSYEQYF
>TRBV5-5|TRBJ2-7
CASSFTGTYEQYF
>TRBV10-2|TRBJ2-5
CASSQTSGGETQYF
>TRBV2|TRBJ2-3
CASSGRLADTQYF
>TRBV11-2|TRBJ2-1
CASREPLPSYNEQFF
>TRBV7-9|TRBJ2-5
CASSWAGQTETQYF
>TRBV9|TRBJ2-1
CASSNQGDEQFF
>TRBV29-1|TRBJ2-1
CSVEGDDSGESPYNEQFF
>TRBV4-1|TRBJ2-2
CASSQDRPGTANTGELFF
>TRBV4-1|TRBJ2-1
CASSQDRTSGPLEGQFF
>TRBV27|TRBJ2-2
CASSLAGEDTGELFF
>TRBV2|TRBJ2-2
CARTSGLANTGELFF
>TRBV28|TRBJ2-7
CASSLGGRSYEQYF
>TRBV6-1|TRBJ2-4
CASSDGSTAKNIQYF
>TRBV27|TRBJ2-1
CASSFQGTSYNEQFF
>TRBV27|TRBJ1-2
CASRRPDSTYGYTF
>TRBV7-6|TRBJ2-7
CASSTGQEGLAGSYEQYF
>TRBV30|TRBJ2-1
CASSGGKYNEQFF
>TRBV9|TRBJ2-3
CASTEQTTDTQYF
>TRBV7-9|TRBJ2-3
CASSSVGLTDTQYF
>TRBV19|TRBJ2-3
CASIAGGLADTQYF